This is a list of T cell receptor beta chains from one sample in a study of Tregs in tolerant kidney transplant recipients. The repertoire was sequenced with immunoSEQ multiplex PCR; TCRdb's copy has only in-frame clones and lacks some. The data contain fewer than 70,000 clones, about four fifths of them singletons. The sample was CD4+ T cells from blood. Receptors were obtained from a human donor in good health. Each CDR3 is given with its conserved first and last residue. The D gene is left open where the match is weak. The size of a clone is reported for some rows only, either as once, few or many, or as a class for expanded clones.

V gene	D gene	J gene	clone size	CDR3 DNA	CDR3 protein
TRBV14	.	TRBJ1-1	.	TGTGCCAGCAGCCAAGAGGTGGGGCAGTACACTGAAGCTTTCTTT	CASSQEVGQYTEAFF
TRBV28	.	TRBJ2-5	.	TGTGCCAGCAGTTACAGGGTCGAAGAGACCCAGTACTTC	CASSYRVEETQYF
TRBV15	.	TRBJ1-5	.	TGTGCCACCAGTCGGGGCAATCAGCCCCAGCATTTT	CATSRGNQPQHF
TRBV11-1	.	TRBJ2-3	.	TGTGCCAGCAGCTCCCTCGGGGCTCGGGGTACGCAGTATTTT	CASSSLGARGTQYF
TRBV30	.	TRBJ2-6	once	TGTGCCTGGAGTCGGGATAGACTTGCCTCTGGGGCCAACGTCCTGACTTTC	CAWSRDRLASGANVLTF
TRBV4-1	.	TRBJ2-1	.	TGCGCCAGCAGCCAGCTAGTAGTCGCGGAGCAGTTCTTC	CASSQLVVAEQFF
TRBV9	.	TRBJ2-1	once	TGTGCCAGCAGCGCCAGCCTACTAGGTGCTGAGCAGTTCTTC	CASSASLLGAEQFF
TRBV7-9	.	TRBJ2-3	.	TGTGCCAGCAGCTTAGTGGGCCCCCGGGGAGATACGCAGTATTTT	CASSLVGPRGDTQYF
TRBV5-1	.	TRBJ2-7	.	TGCGCCAGCAGTTCCCGGGGTCGTGAGCAGTACTTC	CASSSRGREQYF
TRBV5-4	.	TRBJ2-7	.	TGTGCCAGCAGCTCAATCGGGAGACCCACGGGCGAGCAGTACTTC	CASSSIGRPTGEQYF
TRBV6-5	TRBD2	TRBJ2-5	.	TGTGCCAGCAGTTACTACGGCGGGGGGGCCTCGGAGACCCAGTACTTC	CASSYYGGGASETQYF
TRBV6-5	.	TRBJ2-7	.	TGTGCCAGCAGTTACTCGAGTCACGAAGCCTACGAGCAGTACTTC	CASSYSSHEAYEQYF
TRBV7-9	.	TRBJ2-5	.	TGTGCCAGCAGCCCCGGACGAGGAGGAAAGACCCAGTACTTC	CASSPGRGGKTQYF
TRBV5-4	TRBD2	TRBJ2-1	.	TGTGCCAGCAGCTTCGGACTAGCGGGACGGTACTACAATGAGCAGTTCTTC	CASSFGLAGRYYNEQFF
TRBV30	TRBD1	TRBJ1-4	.	TGTGCCTGGAGTGCGGACAGGGGGAATGAAAAACTGTTTTTT	CAWSADRGNEKLFF
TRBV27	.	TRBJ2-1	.	TGTGCCAGCAGTTTTAGGGACACATCCAATGAGCAGTTCTTC	CASSFRDTSNEQFF
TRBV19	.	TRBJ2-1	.	TGTGCCAGTAGTATGAGAGGGCCGGGCGTATCCTACAATGAGCAGTTCTTC	CASSMRGPGVSYNEQFF
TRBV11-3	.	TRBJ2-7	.	TGTGCCAGCAGCAGTCGGTACGAGCAGTACTTC	CASSSRYEQYF
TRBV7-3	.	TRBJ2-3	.	TGTGCCAGCAGCTTATCGGGGGATACGCAGTATTTT	CASSLSGDTQYF
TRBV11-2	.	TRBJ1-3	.	TGTGCCAGCAGCTTACGCAGCACCATATATTTT	CASSLRSTIYF
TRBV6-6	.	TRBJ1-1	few	TGTGCCAGCAGTCCAGGGGAGGCTGAAGCTTTCTTT	CASSPGEAEAFF
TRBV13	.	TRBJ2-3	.	TGTGCCAGCAATACAGACAGCACAGATACGCAGTATTTT	CASNTDSTDTQYF
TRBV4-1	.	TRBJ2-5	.	TGCGCCAGCAGCCAAGGACTACAAGAGACCCAGTACTTC	CASSQGLQETQYF
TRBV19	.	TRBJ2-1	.	TGTGCCAGTAGTACCCGCCTCTCAACGCTCAGCTACAATGAGCAGTTCTTC	CASSTRLSTLSYNEQFF
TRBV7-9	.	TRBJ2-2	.	TGTGCCAGCAGCCCCCTACTAGACACCGGGGAGCTGTTTTTT	CASSPLLDTGELFF
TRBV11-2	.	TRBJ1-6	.	TGTGCCAGCAAGGACAGCCGGAATTCACCCCTCCACTTT	CASKDSRNSPLHF
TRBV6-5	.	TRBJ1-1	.	TGTGCCAGCAGGCGAGCTATGGACACTGAAGCTTTCTTT	CASRRAMDTEAFF
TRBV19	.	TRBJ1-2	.	TGTGCCAGTACAGGGGTTCCCTATGGCTACACCTTC	CASTGVPYGYTF
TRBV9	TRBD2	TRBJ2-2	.	TGTGCCAGCAGCGGAGGACTAGCGGTAACCGGGGAGCTGTTTTTT	CASSGGLAVTGELFF
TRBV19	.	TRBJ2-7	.	TGTGCCAGTAGTATAATAGGGGGCTACGAGCAGTACTTC	CASSIIGGYEQYF
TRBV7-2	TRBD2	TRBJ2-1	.	TGTGCCAGCAGCTCCGCGGGAGTTTTGTTTCCTGAGCAGTTCTTC	CASSSAGVLFPEQFF
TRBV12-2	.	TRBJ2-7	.	TGTGCAAGTCGCTCTCACAGGGGGGTCTACGAGCAGTACTTC	CASRSHRGVYEQYF
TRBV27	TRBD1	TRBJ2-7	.	TGTGCCAGCAGTCCCCCCCCCAGGGGGTATAACTACGAGCAGTACTTC	CASSPPPRGYNYEQYF
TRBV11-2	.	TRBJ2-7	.	TGTGCCAGCAGCTTTGATGGGGTTTCCTACGAGCAGTACTTC	CASSFDGVSYEQYF
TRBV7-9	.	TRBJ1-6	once	TGTGCCAGCAGCTTAGGACAGGAAAGACCCCTCCACTTT	CASSLGQERPLHF
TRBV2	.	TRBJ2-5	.	TGTGCCAGCAGTGAGGTGTGGCAGTCGATCCGGTACTTC	CASSEVWQSIRYF
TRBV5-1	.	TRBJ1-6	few	TGCGCCAGCAGCCTGGACACACTTAATTCACCCCTCCACTTT	CASSLDTLNSPLHF
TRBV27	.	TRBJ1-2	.	TGTGCCAGCAGTCCTCGACATGGGACTAACTATGGCTACACCTTC	CASSPRHGTNYGYTF
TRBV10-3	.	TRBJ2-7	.	TGTGCCATCAGTTTTCAAGGGAACTACGAGCAGTACTTC	CAISFQGNYEQYF
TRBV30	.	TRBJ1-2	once	TGTGCCTGTAAGCTGAGGGGTTTCGGCTATGGCTACACCTTC	CACKLRGFGYGYTF
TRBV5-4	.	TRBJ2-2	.	TGTGCCAGCAGCTTGCAGGGGCGAGGGGCGAACACCGGGGAGCTGTTTTTT	CASSLQGRGANTGELFF
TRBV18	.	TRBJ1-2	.	TGTGCCAGCTCAAAGCAAGGCGGTGGCTACACCTTC	CASSKQGGGYTF
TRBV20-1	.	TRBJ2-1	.	TGCAGTGCCCTCTTCAATGAGCAGTTCTTC	CSALFNEQFF
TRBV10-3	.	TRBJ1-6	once	TGTGCCATCAGATCCGGCCTTCGAAGCCTGGATTCACCCCTCCACTTT	CAIRSGLRSLDSPLHF
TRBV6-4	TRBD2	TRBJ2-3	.	TGTGCCAGCAGAATAGCTAGCGGAAGCACAGATACGCAGTATTTT	CASRIASGSTDTQYF
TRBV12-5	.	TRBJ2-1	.	TGTGCTAGTGCTTCGGGACTTCCGGCACTGGAGCAGTTCTTC	CASASGLPALEQFF
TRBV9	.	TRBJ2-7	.	TGTGCCAGCAGCGCCTCGTTAGGGTCCGAGCAGTACTTC	CASSASLGSEQYF
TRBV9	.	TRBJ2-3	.	TGTGCCAGCAGCGTAGGCGGGGTCACAGATACGCAGTATTTT	CASSVGGVTDTQYF